A selection of T cell receptor beta chains follows, all from one sample in a study of blood T cell repertoires in COVID-19. Sequencing used immunoSEQ multiplex PCR; TCRdb keeps in-frame clones, though not all of them. The sample shows 300,000 to 350,000 clones, about 87% of them seen only once. Sequenced input: peripheral blood. Every receptor here comes from a man aged 30-40 years with COVID-19, enrolled during active disease. Each CDR3 is given with its conserved first and last residue. Each record gives: CDR3 protein, V gene, D gene, clone size. The D gene is left open where the match is weak. A row's size may be missing; if present it is once, few, many or a size class.

CASSQTSGSYNEQFF,TRBV4-2,TRBD2,.
CATGTQNTGELFF,TRBV15,.,once
CASSLFGLAGANEQFF,TRBV28,TRBD2,.
CAISERGADVNQPQHF,TRBV10-3,.,.
CASSHAGGPGGSYNEQFF,TRBV4-1,TRBD2,.
CASSMYSGANVLTF,TRBV19,.,.
CASGTQGDYGYTF,TRBV12-3/TRBV12-4,TRBD1,.
CASSSVDTQYF,TRBV12-3/TRBV12-4,.,.
CSVESERYGYTF,TRBV29-1,.,.
CASSPLAGGTYEQYF,TRBV27,TRBD2,.
CASRSGQDYEQYF,TRBV5-5,TRBD1,.
CASNTRAEANEQFF,TRBV7-2,.,.
CASSPGTEGYSPLHF,TRBV18,TRBD1,.
CASSLDQGEQYF,TRBV12-3/TRBV12-4,.,.
CASSRWTVVYNEQFF,TRBV11-2,.,.